This TCR beta chain was identified during a study of cytomegalovirus exposure and HLA in healthy donors. With 60 Vbeta and 13 Jbeta primers, the PCR was carried out. Authors' methods: A later analysis tallied 87 million or so unique TCR beta chains, around 12 million of them shared. Method: immunoSEQ multiplex PCR; TCRdb's copy keeps in-frame clones and lacks some. The D gene and trimming were derived from the DNA, and the V and J assignments and clone size from that table. The sample contains approximately 110,000 clones, 60% to 85% of which appear only once. This CDR3 has 15 residues. Trimming took 1 base from V and 6 from J; bases not matched to a gene: 5. Looked up from germline, CDR1 is LGHNA and CDR2 is YNFKEQ.

The sequence came from a man in his fifties in good health and CMV-seronegative. Sequenced input: PBMCs. This chain connects TRBV4-2 to TRBJ1-4; 7 bases match TRBD1. Written as DNA, the CDR3 is TGTGCCAGCAGCCAAGCGACAGGGCAATATGAAAAACTGTTTTTT. This gives the protein CASSQATGQYEKLFF.